The clone carrying this T cell receptor (beta chain) turned up a few times. Its antigen is still unknown. CDR3 length: 15 amino acids. Germline lookup yields CDR1 MNHEY and CDR2 SMNVEV (reference sequence). The junction had 14 bases not matched to a gene; V was cut back by 5 bases and J by 8 bases. They isolated at least 6.5 million PBMCs from each sample. The data were taken from a study of blood T cells in healthy people across ages. Findings and caveats of the study: Per million T cells, TCR beta diversity dropped about linearly as age rose.

Together with a sample-barcoded 5' primer, a J-beta primer mix was included in a second PCR lasting roughly 7 to 11 cycles. Each cDNA molecule, via a template-switch adaptor with 12 random nucleotides, was tagged. One entry per CDR3 protein results from TCRdb running MiXCR on the 5' RACE reads. This sample carries 850,000 to 1,300,000 distinct CDR3 sequences, more than 40% of them seen once, and the ten largest clones take around 18%. Sequencing was performed on blood. The rearrangement uses TRBV27 and TRBJ1-2, with 7 bases fitting TRBD1. This clonotype originated in an older woman in good health. CDR3 nucleotides: TGTGCCAGCAGTCCATCCTCGACAGGGAGGAGAGGCTACACCTTC. Its protein product is CASSPSSTGRRGYTF.